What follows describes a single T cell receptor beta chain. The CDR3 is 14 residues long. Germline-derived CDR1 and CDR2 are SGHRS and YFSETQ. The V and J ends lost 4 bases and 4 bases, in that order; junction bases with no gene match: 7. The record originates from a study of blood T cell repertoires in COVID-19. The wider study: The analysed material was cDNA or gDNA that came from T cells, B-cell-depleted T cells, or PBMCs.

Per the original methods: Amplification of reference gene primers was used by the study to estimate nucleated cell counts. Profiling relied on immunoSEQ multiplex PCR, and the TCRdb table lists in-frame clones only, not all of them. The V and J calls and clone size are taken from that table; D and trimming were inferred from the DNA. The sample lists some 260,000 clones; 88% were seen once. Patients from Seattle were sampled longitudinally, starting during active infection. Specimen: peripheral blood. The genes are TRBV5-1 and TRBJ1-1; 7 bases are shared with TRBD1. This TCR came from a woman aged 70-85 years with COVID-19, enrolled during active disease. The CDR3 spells CASSDYRGSTEAFF. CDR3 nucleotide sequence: TGCGCCAGCAGCGACTACAGGGGAAGCACTGAAGCTTTCTTT.